The subject of this entry is one T cell receptor (beta chain). Its antigen is not identified. Germline trimming cut 6 bases from V and 7 bases from J; bases unmatched to any gene: 11. CDR1 is SQVTM and CDR2 is ANQGSEA in the germline V gene. The CDR3 covers 15 residues. Assay used: immunoSEQ multiplex PCR; TCRdb lists only in-frame clones, some missing. This table has 75,000 to 85,000 clones, 81% appearing once. The data were obtained in a study of PD-1 blockade in mismatch repair-deficient tumors. Across the study: Patients had some twelve mismatch repair-deficient cancer types, all previously treated and progressing.

Overall study findings and caveats: Tumor-resident clones, often absent from pretreatment blood, expanded after pembrolizumab and then contracted.

The sequenced sample was peripheral blood, obtained 12 weeks after starting pembrolizumab. This chain links TRBV29-1 with TRBJ2-7, with TRBD2 matching over 14 bases. This receptor was identified in an adult with mismatch repair-deficient cancer. DNA for the CDR3: TGCAGCGTGAGCTCCGGGACTAGCGGGAGAGGTGAGCAGTACTTC. It is translated as CSVSSGTSGRGEQYF.